This entry concerns a single T cell receptor (beta chain). The clone's antigen remains unknown. Base qualities are missing; no much larger clone stands one base away. This entry comes from a study of shared clonotypes between healthy human individuals (dated by TCRdb to 2020 to 2021). Background on the whole study: The cohort comprised two women and a few men aged 18 to 49 years. Each donor's leukapheresis produced roughly between about 0.85 and 10 billion PBMCs. To estimate repertoire size and how much clonotypes are shared between individuals, the study performed deep sequencing of blood TCR repertoires from a few healthy adults. For each donor, CD4 naive and CD4 memory were each given three plates, CD8 naive was given two plates, and CD8 memory was given one plate. To increase sequencing depth and limit assay-specific biases, TCR repertoire library preparation and sequencing were carried out by different laboratories using diverse techniques. Overall study outcomes, separate from this receptor: About 4.5% of naive CD4, 3% to 4% of naive CD8, roughly 2.5% of memory CD4, and 0.4% of memory CD8 clonotypes were shared across four donors. Sampling was limited to blood, and TCR repertoires in tissue likely differ from TCR repertoires in blood. Higher generation probabilities were observed for clonotypes shared by all four sorted-subset donors than for non-shared clonotypes. Pairwise subsampling led to the expectation that sequencing depth would affect the degree of clonotype sharing among donors. Rarefaction of sorted-subset datasets indicated incomplete sequencing despite the large sequencing depth. Naive subsets generally had larger estimated clonotype richness than memory subsets did. The genetic and exposure-history diversity represented was limited by the small number of donors.

Using the deep immunoSEQ assay, multiplex PCR amplified TCR CDR3 regions from genomic DNA. For each cell subset, the extracted genomic DNA was distributed evenly across all wells of several immunoSEQ 96-well plates, and each plate served as one replicate. For sorted subsets, 200 to 250 ng genomic DNA, equal to tens of thousands of T cell genomes, was loaded into each replicate PCR. Purified libraries were quantified with a Qubit 3.0 fluorometer, sized on a Bioanalyzer 2100, and re-quantified with the KAPA Library Quantification kit. Every immunoSEQ 96-well plate was sequenced on a dedicated single-read 150-cycle Illumina NextSeq 550 flow cell. In the authors' own workflow: The immunoSEQ output contained only junctional sequences without quality scores, so filtering could not match that applied to full-length reads. To assign V/J genes and CDR3, sequences were annotated against IMGT germline references using PyIR, a Python wrapper for IgBLAST v1.9. Reads with weak V/J assignments (E-value above 1e-6), missing CDR3, stop codons, out-of-frame junctions, or ambiguous translated residues were removed. V3J clonotypes were defined as sequences sharing an identical inferred V gene, J gene, and CDR3 amino acid sequence. Percentage overlap between repertoires was computed as shared unique clonotypes divided by the size of the smaller repertoire. Richness of each repertoire was evaluated using RTK rarefaction, the Chao1 estimator, and Recon v2.1 estimates of unobserved clonotypes. For all TCRbeta clonotypes obtained by the gDNA method from several donors, generation probabilities were computed with OLGA. TCRdb took this table from immuneACCESS and kept in-frame rearrangements with V and J called. Such tables lack part of the clones; where checked against another copy, unresolved V genes explain under half of the gap, and the rest is unexplained. From that table come the V and J calls and clone size; the DNA was used to work out D and trimming. The sample table holds some 2.1 million clones, of which around 95% were seen once. 0.13% of the sample is taken by the ten largest.

Healthy HIV-negative adults with no recently reported acute infections or vaccinations were included as donors. All donors were Caucasian adults living in Nashville, Tennessee, USA. CD4+ T cells were enriched through magnetic negative selection, after which naive cells were positively selected on CD45RA and the remaining negative fraction served as the memory subset. After blood collection by leukapheresis, PBMCs were isolated using Ficoll-Histopaque density gradient centrifugation and then cryopreserved in the vapor phase of liquid nitrogen. Analytical flow cytometry was used to check the purity and quantity of every magnetically sorted T cell population. Genomic DNA was isolated from each sorted fraction and quantified by UV absorbance on a Nanodrop 2000c. CDR1 and CDR2 are read off the germline V gene as MNHEY and SVGAGI. From the cysteine through the phenylalanine, the CDR3 covers 15 amino acids. Only the CDR3 DNA stays, 45 bases, in frame from base 1. At the junction V is shortened by 5 bases and J by 5 bases, with 13 bases in between.

The sequence was collected from a man aged 18-30 years in good health. The rearranged segments are TRBV6-5 and TRBJ1-6, with no D gene named confidently. Material: naive CD4+ T cells sorted from blood. Interpreted using the paper, the cell subset or site label stands for: CD45RA+ positively selected. Read as DNA, the sequence is TGTGCCAGCAGTGCCCATGAGGGAAATAATTCACCCCTCCACTTT. This sequence encodes CASSAHEGNNSPLHF.